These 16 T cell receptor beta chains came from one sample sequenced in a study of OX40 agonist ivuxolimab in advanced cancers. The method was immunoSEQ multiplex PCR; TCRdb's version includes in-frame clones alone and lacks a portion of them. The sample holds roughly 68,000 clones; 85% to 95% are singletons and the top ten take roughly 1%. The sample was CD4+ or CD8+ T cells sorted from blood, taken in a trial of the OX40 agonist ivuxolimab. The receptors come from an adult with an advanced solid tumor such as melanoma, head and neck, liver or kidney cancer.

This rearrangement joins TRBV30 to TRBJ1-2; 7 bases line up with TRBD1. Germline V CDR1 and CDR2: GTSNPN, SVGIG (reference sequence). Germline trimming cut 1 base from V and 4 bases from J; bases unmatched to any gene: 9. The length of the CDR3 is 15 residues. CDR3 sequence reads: CAWSGGDREGYGYTF. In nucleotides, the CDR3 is TGTGCCTGGAGTGGGGGCGACAGGGAAGGCTATGGCTACACCTTC.

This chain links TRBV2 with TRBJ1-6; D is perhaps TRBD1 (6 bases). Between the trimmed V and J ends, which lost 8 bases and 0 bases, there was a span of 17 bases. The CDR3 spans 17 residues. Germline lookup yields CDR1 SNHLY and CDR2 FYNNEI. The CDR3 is CASVGGGKSSYNSPLHF. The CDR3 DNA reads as TGTGCCAGCGTCGGAGGGGGTAAAAGCTCCTATAATTCACCCCTCCACTTT.

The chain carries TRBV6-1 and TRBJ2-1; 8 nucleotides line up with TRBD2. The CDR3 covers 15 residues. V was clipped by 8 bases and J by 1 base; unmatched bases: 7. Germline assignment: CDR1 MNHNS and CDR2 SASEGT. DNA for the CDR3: TGTGCCAGCGGACGGGGGGGCTTGTCCTACAATGAGCAGTTCTTC. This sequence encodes CASGRGGLSYNEQFF.

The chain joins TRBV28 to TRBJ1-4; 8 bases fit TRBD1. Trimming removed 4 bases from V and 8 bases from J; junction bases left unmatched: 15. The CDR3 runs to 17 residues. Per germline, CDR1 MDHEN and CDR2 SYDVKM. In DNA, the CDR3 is TGTGCCAGCAGTTCGCCCGACGCCCAGGGGGCTTGGGAAAAACTGTTTTTT. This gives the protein CASSSPDAQGAWEKLFF. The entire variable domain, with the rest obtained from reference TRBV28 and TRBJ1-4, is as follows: DVKVTQSSRYLVKRTGEKVFLECVQDMDHENMFWYRQDPGLGLRLIYFSYDVKMKEKGDIPEGYSVSREKKERFSLILESASTNQTSMYLCASSSPDAQGAWEKLFFGSGTQLSVL.

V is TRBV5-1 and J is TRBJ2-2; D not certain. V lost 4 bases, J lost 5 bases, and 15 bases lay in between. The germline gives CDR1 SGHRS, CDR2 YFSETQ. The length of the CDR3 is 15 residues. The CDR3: CASSLDNQKTGELFF. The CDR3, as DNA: TGCGCCAGCAGCCTTGACAACCAGAAAACCGGGGAGCTGTTTTTT.

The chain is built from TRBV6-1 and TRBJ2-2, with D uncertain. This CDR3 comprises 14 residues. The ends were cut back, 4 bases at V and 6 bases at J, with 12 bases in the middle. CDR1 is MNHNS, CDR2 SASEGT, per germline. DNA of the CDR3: TGTGCCAGCAGTGTAGTTCGGTACTCCGGGGAGCTGTTTTTT. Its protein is CASSVVRYSGELFF.

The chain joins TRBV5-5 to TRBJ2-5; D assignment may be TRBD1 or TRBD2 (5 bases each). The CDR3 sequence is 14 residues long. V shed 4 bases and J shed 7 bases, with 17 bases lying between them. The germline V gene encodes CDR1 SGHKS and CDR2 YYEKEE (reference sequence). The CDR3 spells CASSLGVGLGTQYF. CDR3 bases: TGTGCCAGCAGCCTGGGGGTCGGACTGGGGACCCAGTACTTC.

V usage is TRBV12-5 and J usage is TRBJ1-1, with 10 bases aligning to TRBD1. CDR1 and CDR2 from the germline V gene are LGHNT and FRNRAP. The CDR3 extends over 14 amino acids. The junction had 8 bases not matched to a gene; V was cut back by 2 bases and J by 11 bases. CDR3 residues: CASGLPGTGERAFF. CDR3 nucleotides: TGTGCTAGTGGTTTGCCGGGGACAGGGGAGAGGGCTTTCTTT.

CDR3: CASSPPFGTTTNEQFF. The CDR3 coding sequence is TGTGCCAGCTCACCACCGTTCGGGACTACCACCAATGAGCAGTTCTTC. The V and J genes are TRBV18 and TRBJ2-1; 7 nucleotides align to TRBD2. CDR3 length: 16 amino acids. Per the germline V gene, CDR1 is KGHSH and CDR2 is LQKENI. V was clipped by 0 bases and J by 6 bases; unmatched bases: 8.

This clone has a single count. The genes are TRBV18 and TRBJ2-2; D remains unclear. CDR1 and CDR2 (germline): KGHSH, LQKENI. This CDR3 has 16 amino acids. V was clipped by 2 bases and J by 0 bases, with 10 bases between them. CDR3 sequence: CASSPDIRANTGELFF. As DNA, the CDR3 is TGTGCCAGCTCACCAGATATTCGGGCGAACACCGGGGAGCTGTTTTTT.

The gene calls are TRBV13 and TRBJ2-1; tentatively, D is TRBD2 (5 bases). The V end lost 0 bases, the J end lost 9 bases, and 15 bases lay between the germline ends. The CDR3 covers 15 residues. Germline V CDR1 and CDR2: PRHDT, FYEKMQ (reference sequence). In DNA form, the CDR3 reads TGTGCCAGCAGCTTAGGTCGAGCCGCAAGCGGTGAGCAGTTCTTC. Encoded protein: CASSLGRAASGEQFF.

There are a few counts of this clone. This chain's CDR3 is CASKQDSNQPQHF. CDR3 sequence (DNA): TGTGCCAGCAAACAGGACAGTAATCAGCCCCAGCATTTT. The chain combines TRBV6-1 with TRBJ1-5, with D maybe TRBD1 (6 bases). CDR3 length: 13 residues. Trimming stripped 7 bases from V and 4 bases from J, with 11 bases between. In germline, CDR1 is MNHNS, CDR2 SASEGT.

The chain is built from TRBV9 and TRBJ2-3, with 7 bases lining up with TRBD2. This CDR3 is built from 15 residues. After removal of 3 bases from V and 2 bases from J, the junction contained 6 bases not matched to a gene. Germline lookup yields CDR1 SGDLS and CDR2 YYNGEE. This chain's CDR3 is CASSESAGPTDTQYF. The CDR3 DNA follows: TGTGCCAGCAGCGAGTCAGCGGGACCCACAGATACGCAGTATTTT.

CDR3 DNA sequence: TGTGCCAGCAGTGCCGCGGCAGTGGTTAGTAATTCACCCCTCCACTTT. This translates into CASSAAAVVSNSPLHF. This chain uses TRBV6-1 with TRBJ1-6; no clear D gene. Deletions cut 4 bases from V and 6 bases from J, with 16 bases between. The germline V gene has CDR1 MNHNS and CDR2 SASEGT. This CDR3 is built from 16 residues.

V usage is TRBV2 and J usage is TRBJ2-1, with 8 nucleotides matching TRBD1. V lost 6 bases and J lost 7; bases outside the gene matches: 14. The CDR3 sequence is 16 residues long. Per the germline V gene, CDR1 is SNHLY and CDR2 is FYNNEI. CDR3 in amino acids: CASRTSTGALTNEQFF. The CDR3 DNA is TGTGCCAGCAGAACATCGACAGGGGCACTTACAAATGAGCAGTTCTTC.

CDR3 nucleotide sequence: TGTGCCAGCAGCCTCACGGACAGGGGGGGCACTGAAGCTTTCTTT. Translating it yields CASSLTDRGGTEAFF. The chain combines TRBV7-8 with TRBJ1-1; 10 bases align to TRBD1. Germline V gene lookup returns CDR1 SGHVS and CDR2 FQNEAQ. V dropped 5 bases and J dropped 4; count of bases not matched to a gene: 7. The CDR3 runs 15 residues.